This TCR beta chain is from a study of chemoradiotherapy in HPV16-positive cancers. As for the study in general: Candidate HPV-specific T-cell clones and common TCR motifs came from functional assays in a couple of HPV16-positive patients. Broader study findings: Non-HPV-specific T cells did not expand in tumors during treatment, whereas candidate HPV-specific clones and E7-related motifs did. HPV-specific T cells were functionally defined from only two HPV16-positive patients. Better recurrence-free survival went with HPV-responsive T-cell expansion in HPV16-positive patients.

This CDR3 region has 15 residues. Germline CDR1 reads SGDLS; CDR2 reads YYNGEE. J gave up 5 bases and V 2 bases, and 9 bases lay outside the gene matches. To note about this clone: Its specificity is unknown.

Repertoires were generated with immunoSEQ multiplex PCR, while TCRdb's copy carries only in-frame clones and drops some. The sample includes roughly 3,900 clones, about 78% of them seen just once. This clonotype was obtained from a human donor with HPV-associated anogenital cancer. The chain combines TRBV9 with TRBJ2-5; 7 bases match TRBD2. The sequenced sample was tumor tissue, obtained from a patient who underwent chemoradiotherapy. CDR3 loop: CASSVTVREGETQYF. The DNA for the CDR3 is TGTGCCAGCAGCGTCACAGTGAGGGAGGGGGAGACCCAGTACTTC.